This TCR beta chain is from a study of cytotoxic CD8 clonotypes in ibrutinib-treated CLL. As for the study in general: Response sampling occurred after a median around eleven months of treatment (range 6 to 36).

General observations from the study: Clonality climbed at ibrutinib response, then dropped toward baseline at progression. T-cell clonality at baseline went above that of age-matched healthy donors and rose and fell with circulating CD8+ T-cell counts.

Details on this clone: Its target is not known.

A 1 in 200,000 to 1 in 1 million T cell depth was the sequencing target. Assay: immunoSEQ multiplex PCR; the TCRdb copy retains only in-frame clones and omits some. The sample records approximately 280,000 clones, around 76% being singletons. CDR3 size: 18 residues. The V and J ends lost 1 base and 4 bases, in that order; junction bases with no gene match: 6. Germline V gene lookup returns CDR1 MNHEY and CDR2 SMNVEV (reference sequence). This chain uses TRBV27 with TRBJ2-5, with 16 bases that match TRBD2. The sequenced sample was PBMCs, obtained at disease progression, from a patient treated with ibrutinib. This clonotype originated in a human donor with chronic lymphocytic leukemia. CDR3 coding DNA: TGTGCCAGCAGTTTATACGGGACTAGCGGGAGGGCGGGAGAGACCCAGTACTTC. Protein sequence: CASSLYGTSGRAGETQYF.